This TCR beta chain was sequenced during a study of cytomegalovirus exposure and HLA in healthy donors. There were likely unrecorded immune exposures, though donors were nominally healthy when sampled. The V gene's germline CDR1 is MGHDK and CDR2 SYGVNS. Between the trimmed V and J ends, which lost 4 bases and 3 bases, there was a span of 10 bases. This CDR3 contains 13 residues. On this clone: No antigen is known for it.

Primers included in the PCR were 60 Vbeta and 13 Jbeta primers. Sequencing was performed with immunoSEQ multiplex PCR; in TCRdb, only in-frame clones are kept and a portion is missing. Its listing shows over 200,000 clones. General observations from the study: Common viral pathogens seemed to be connected with several of the most significant clusters, according to a later analysis. Earlier findings revealed that most TCR beta V segments proved productive either about 90% or about 30% of the time. It was about 150 TCR beta chains that were listed as cytomegalovirus-associated.

The chain uses TRBV25-1 and TRBJ2-7; the D gene is possibly TRBD2 (6 bases). The source of this sequence is a woman under 40 in good health and CMV-seropositive. The sample comprised PBMCs. The CDR3 sequence is CASSAGVGYEQYF. The DNA for the CDR3 is TGTGCCAGCAGTGCGGGGGTAGGCTACGAGCAGTACTTC.